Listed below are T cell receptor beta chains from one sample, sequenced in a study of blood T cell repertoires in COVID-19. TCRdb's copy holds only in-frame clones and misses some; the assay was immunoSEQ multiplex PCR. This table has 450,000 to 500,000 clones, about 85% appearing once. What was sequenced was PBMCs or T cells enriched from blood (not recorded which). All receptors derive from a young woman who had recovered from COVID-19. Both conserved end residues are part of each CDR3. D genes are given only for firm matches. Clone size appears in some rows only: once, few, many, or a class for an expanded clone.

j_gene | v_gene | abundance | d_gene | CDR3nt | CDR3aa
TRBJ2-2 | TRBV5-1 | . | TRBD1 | TGCGCCAGCAGCACGGACAGGGTTGGGAACGGGGAGCTGTTTTTT | CASSTDRVGNGELFF
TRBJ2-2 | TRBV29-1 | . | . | TGCAGCGCATTAGAAGAGAACACCGGGGAGCTGTTTTTT | CSALEENTGELFF
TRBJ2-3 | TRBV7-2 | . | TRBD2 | TGTGCCAGCAGCTCCAAGCGGGGTAGCACAGATACGCAGTATTTT | CASSSKRGSTDTQYF
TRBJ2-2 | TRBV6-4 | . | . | TGTGCCAGCAGCCGGGACTCCCACACCGGGGAGCTGTTTTTT | CASSRDSHTGELFF
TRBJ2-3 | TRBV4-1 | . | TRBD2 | TGCGCCAGCAGTCAATCCGGGACTAGGGGCCCGACGCAGTATTTT | CASSQSGTRGPTQYF
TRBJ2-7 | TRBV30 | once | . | TGTGCCTGGAGTGCAGGCTATACTCCCGAGCAGTACTTC | CAWSAGYTPEQYF
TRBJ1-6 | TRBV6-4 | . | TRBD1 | TGTGCCAGCAGTACACAGGGGGCTTCTACACCCCTCCACTTT | CASSTQGASTPLHF
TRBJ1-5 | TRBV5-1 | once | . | TGCGCCAGCAGCTTGGAGGGGATCAATCAGCCCCAGCATTTT | CASSLEGINQPQHF
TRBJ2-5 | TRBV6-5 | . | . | TGTGCCAGCGCCGACAGAGTATCACAAGAGACCCAGTACTTC | CASADRVSQETQYF
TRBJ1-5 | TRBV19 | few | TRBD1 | TGTGCCAGTAGTGCCCCCGGGACAGGGGTGCCTCACTCCACCTTCAATCAGCCCCAGCATTTT | CASSAPGTGVPHSTFNQPQHF
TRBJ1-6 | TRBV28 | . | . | TGTGCCAGCAGTTCCGCGGCAGGGCCGGATTCACCCCTCCACTTT | CASSSAAGPDSPLHF
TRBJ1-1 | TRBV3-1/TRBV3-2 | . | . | TGTGCCAGCAGCAGATCGAGACAGAACACTGAAGCTTTCTTT | CASSRSRQNTEAFF
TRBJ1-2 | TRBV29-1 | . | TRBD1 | TGCAGCGTTGAAGGCCCGGGACAGGGCTATGGCTACACCTTC | CSVEGPGQGYGYTF
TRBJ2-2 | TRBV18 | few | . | TGTGCCAGCTCACCACCGTATCAGGGGCCCGGGGAGCTGTTTTTT | CASSPPYQGPGELFF
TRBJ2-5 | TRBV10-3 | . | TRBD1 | TGTGCCATCAGTGGTACAATAACCGGGACAGGGAACGGGGAGACCCAGTACTTC | CAISGTITGTGNGETQYF
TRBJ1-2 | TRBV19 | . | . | TGTGCCTCCGTCCCGGGGGTAGGATATGGCTACACCTTC | CASVPGVGYGYTF
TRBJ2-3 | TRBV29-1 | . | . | TGCAGCTTGGGACCCGGGACACATTACACAGATACGCAGTATTTT | CSLGPGTHYTDTQYF
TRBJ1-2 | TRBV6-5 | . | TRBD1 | TGTGCCAGCAGTAGGGACAGCCAGATCTATGGCTACACCTTC | CASSRDSQIYGYTF
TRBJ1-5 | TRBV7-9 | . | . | TGTGCCAGCAGCTCTACAGGGAACCAGCCCCAGCATTTT | CASSSTGNQPQHF
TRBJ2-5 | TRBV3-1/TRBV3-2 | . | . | TGTGCCAGCAGCACCGATTCAGGGACCCAGTACTTC | CASSTDSGTQYF
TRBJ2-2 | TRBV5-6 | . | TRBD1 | TGTGCCAGCAGCTTCACGGCAGGGGGCTATTCTTCCGGGGAGCTGTTTTTT | CASSFTAGGYSSGELFF
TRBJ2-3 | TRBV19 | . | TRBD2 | TGTGCCAGTATAAAGGGAGGGACAGATACGCAGTATTTT | CASIKGGTDTQYF
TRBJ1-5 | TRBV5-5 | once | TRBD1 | TGTGCCAGCAGCCCTCCGGGACAGAAGAATCAGCCCCAGCATTTT | CASSPPGQKNQPQHF
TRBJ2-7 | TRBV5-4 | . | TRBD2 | TGTGCCAGCAGCTTGGCGAGCGGGGGGGGGTACGAGCAGTACTTC | CASSLASGGGYEQYF
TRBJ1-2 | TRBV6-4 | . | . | TGTGCCAGACCACGGGTTTCATTTAACTATGGCTACACCTTC | CARPRVSFNYGYTF
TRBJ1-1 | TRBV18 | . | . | TGTGCCAGCCATTGGAACACTGAAGCTTTCTTT | CASHWNTEAFF
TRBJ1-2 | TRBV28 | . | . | TGTGCCAGCGGGCAGGGCGATGGCTACACCTTC | CASGQGDGYTF
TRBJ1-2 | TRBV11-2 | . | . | TGTGCCAGCAGCTTAGTTTTGCCGGCGGGCTTGTCCTATGGCTACACCTTC | CASSLVLPAGLSYGYTF
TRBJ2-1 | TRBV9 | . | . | TGTGCCAGCAGCGTAGGGGGGGTAACCGGCAATGAGCAGTTCTTC | CASSVGGVTGNEQFF
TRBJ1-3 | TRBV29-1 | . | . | TGCAGCGTTGAAGGGGCCGACCGAAACACCATATATTTT | CSVEGADRNTIYF
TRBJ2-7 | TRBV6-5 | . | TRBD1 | TGTGCCAGCAGTTACTCCCGACAGGGAAACCACGAGCAGTACTTC | CASSYSRQGNHEQYF
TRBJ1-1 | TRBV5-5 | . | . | TGTGCCAGCAGCTTGTTAGCGAGTGTTGGGGATGAAGCTTTCTTT | CASSLLASVGDEAFF
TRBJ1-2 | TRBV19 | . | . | TGTGCCAGTACCGACAATAACTATGGCTACACCTTC | CASTDNNYGYTF
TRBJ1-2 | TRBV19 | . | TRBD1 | TGTGCCAGTCAGGGGGGCTATGGCTACACCTTC | CASQGGYGYTF
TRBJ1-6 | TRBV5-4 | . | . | TGTGCCAGCAGCCATTCGACGGTGGAGGATAATTCACCCCTCCACTTT | CASSHSTVEDNSPLHF
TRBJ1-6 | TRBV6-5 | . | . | TGTGCCAGCATCCGACAGGCGAATTCACCCCTCCACTTT | CASIRQANSPLHF
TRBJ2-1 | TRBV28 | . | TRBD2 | TGTGCCAGCAGTTCCTTCGGACTAGCGGGGGGTTCAGATGAGCAGTTCTTC | CASSSFGLAGGSDEQFF
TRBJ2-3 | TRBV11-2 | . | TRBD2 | TGTGCCAGCAGCTTTAGCGGGGGGGATACAGATACGCAGTATTTT | CASSFSGGDTDTQYF
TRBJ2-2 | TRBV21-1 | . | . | TGTGCCAGCAGCAAACCCCGACAGGGGCTCACCGGGGAGCTGTTTTTT | CASSKPRQGLTGELFF
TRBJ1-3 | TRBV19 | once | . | TGTGCCAGTAGTTGGGGGGGGTCTGGAAACACCATATATTTT | CASSWGGSGNTIYF
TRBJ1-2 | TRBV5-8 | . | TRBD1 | TGTGCCAGCAGCTTGGGAGGACAGGGGGCGTATGGCTACACCTTC | CASSLGGQGAYGYTF
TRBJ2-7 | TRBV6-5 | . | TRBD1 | TGTGCCAGCAGTTTTACCGGGACAGGGACCCTCGAGCAGTACTTC | CASSFTGTGTLEQYF
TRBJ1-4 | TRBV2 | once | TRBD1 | TGTGCCAGCTCCGGGACAGGAACTAATGAAAAACTGTTTTTT | CASSGTGTNEKLFF
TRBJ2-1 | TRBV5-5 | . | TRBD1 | TGTGCCAGCAGCCCCGGGACAGGGGGTTTTGAGCAGTTCTTC | CASSPGTGGFEQFF
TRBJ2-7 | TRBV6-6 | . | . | TGTGCCAGCAGTCCTGGGACACAGAGGGGCTACGAGCAGTACTTC | CASSPGTQRGYEQYF
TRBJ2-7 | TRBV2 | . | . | TGTGCCAGCAGTGAAGGAGGGACTGGTTCCTACGAGCAGTACTTC | CASSEGGTGSYEQYF
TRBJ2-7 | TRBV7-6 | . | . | TGTGCCAGCAGCTTAGAAGGGGGCTCCTACGAGCAGTACTTC | CASSLEGGSYEQYF
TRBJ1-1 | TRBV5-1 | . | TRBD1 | TGCGCCAGCAGCGCACTAACAGGGGTGGCTGAAGCTTTCTTT | CASSALTGVAEAFF
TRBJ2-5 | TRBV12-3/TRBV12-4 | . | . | TGTGCCAGCAGTTTTATGTCCGGGACCCAGTACTTC | CASSFMSGTQYF
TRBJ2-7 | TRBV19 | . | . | TGTGCCAGTAGTATAGGGAGACAGTCTCACGAGCAGTACTTC | CASSIGRQSHEQYF
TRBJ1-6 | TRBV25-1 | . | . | TGTGCCAGCAGTGATTCACCAGAAAATTCACCCCTCCACTTT | CASSDSPENSPLHF
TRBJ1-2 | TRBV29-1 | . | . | TGCAGCACGAAACAGGGCAACTATGGCTACACCTTC | CSTKQGNYGYTF
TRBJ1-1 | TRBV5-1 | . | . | TGCGCCAGCAGTCCTAGGGGAGGGTCTGAAGCTTTCTTT | CASSPRGGSEAFF
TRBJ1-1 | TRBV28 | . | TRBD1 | TGTGCCAGCAGTTTACCGCTCGGGACAGGAGGTCAAGCTTTCTTT | CASSLPLGTGGQAFF
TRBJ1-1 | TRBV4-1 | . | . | TGCGCCAGCAGCCAAGATTTAGGCGGGAACACTGAAGCTTTCTTT | CASSQDLGGNTEAFF
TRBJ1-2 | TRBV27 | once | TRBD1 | TGTGCCAGCAGCCCGGGACAGGAGGAATTCGGCTACACCTTC | CASSPGQEEFGYTF
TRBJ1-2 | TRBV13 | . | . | TGTGCCAGCAGTTATACAGGGAACGGCTACACCTTC | CASSYTGNGYTF
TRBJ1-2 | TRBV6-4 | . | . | TGTGCCAGCAGCAGTGAGGGGGGGGCCGCGGGCTACACCTTC | CASSSEGGAAGYTF
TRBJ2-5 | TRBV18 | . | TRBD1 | TGTGCCAGCTCACGGGACAGGGGAAAAGAGACCCAGTACTTC | CASSRDRGKETQYF
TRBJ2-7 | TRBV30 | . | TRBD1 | TGTGCCTGGAGCGAAGGGACAGGGGGCACCTACGAGCAGTACTTC | CAWSEGTGGTYEQYF